Each of the 23 T cell receptor beta chains below was sequenced from the same sample in a study of blood T cell repertoires in COVID-19. Produced via immunoSEQ multiplex PCR; TCRdb's table is partial and in-frame only. The data contain over 200,000 clones, about nine tenths of them seen just once; the ten biggest clones take up more than 4.5%. Sequenced sample: peripheral blood. These receptors were collected from a woman in her 40s with acute or convalescent COVID-19.

The chain carries TRBV20-1 and TRBJ2-5, with 7 bases matching TRBD2. Trimming took 3 bases from V and 1 from J; bases not matched to a gene: 8. The germline gives CDR1 DFQATT, CDR2 SNEGSKA (reference sequence). The CDR3 sequence is 15 residues long. The CDR3 DNA reads as TGCAGTGCTAGTCCCCCTAGCGGCTTCCAAGAGACCCAGTACTTC. Its protein product is CSASPPSGFQETQYF.

This chain links TRBV6-1 with TRBJ1-3; no clear D. Germline V gene sequence: CDR1 MNHNS, CDR2 SASEGT. CDR3 length: 15 residues. V gave up 1 base and J gave up 0 bases, with 7 bases separating them. The CDR3 DNA follows: TGTGCCAGCAGTGAAGTTGGCAGCTCTGGAAACACCATATATTTT. Amino acids: CASSEVGSSGNTIYF.

This clone appeared a few times. The V call is TRBV5-1, the J call TRBJ2-2, with 11 bases that match TRBD1. The CDR3 loop spans 16 amino acids. Germline values: CDR1 SGHRS, CDR2 YFSETQ. J lost 7 bases, V lost 4 bases, and 9 bases had no gene match. The CDR3 reads CASSPLWTGGIGELFF. CDR3 in DNA: TGCGCCAGCAGCCCCCTTTGGACAGGGGGCATCGGGGAGCTGTTTTTT.

The rearrangement joins TRBV5-1 to TRBJ2-5; 11 nucleotides align to TRBD1. Looked up from germline, CDR1 is SGHRS and CDR2 is YFSETQ. J was trimmed by 1 base and V by 3 bases; bases with no gene match: 5. CDR3 size: 16 residues. CDR3 loop: CASSSRTGGFQETQYF. In nucleotides, the CDR3 is TGCGCCAGCAGCTCAAGGACAGGGGGCTTCCAAGAGACCCAGTACTTC.

On this clone: The identical CDR3 is also encoded by other nucleotide sequences in the sample. The gene calls are TRBV6-1 and TRBJ2-2, with D hard to call. CDR1 MNHNS and CDR2 SASEGT come from the germline V gene. This CDR3 spans 13 amino acids. Trimming took 2 bases from V and 4 from J, leaving 5 bases between them. The CDR3: CASSERSTGELFF. CDR3 bases: TGTGCCAGCAGTGAACGGAGCACCGGGGAGCTGTTTTTT.

This chain links TRBV19 with TRBJ2-2; a possible D gene is TRBD2 (7 bases). The germline V gene encodes CDR1 LNHDA and CDR2 SQIVND (reference sequence). CDR3 length: 14 amino acids. V lost 8 bases and J lost 3, with 13 bases in between. Here the CDR3 reads CASHWGGDTGELFF. In DNA form, the CDR3 reads TGTGCCAGTCATTGGGGGGGCGACACCGGGGAGCTGTTTTTT.

The chain uses TRBV30 and TRBJ1-2, with TRBD1 matching 9 bases. J lost 2 bases, V lost 5 bases, and 6 bases had no gene match. The germline V gene encodes CDR1 GTSNPN and CDR2 SVGIG (reference sequence). The CDR3 consists of 14 residues. The CDR3 coding sequence is TGTGCCTGGGGACAGGGGCGGATCAACTATGGCTACACCTTC. It yields the protein CAWGQGRINYGYTF.

The CDR3 coding sequence is TGTGCCAGCAGCTGGGGGGACTCACCCCTCCACTTT. Protein sequence: CASSWGDSPLHF. This chain links TRBV5-6 with TRBJ1-6; the D gene is possibly TRBD1 (5 bases). With 3 bases removed from V and 10 bases from J, the gap between germline ends came to 8 bases. From germline, CDR1 is SGHDT and CDR2 YYEEEE. CDR3 length equals 12 residues.

This chain links TRBV6-1 with TRBJ1-1, with D uncertain. V lost 3 bases and J lost 3, with 14 bases in between. The V gene's germline CDR1 is MNHNS and CDR2 SASEGT. This CDR3 is built from 15 residues. CDR3 sequence (DNA): TGTGCCAGCAGTGAGATAGACAAGGCCGACACTGAAGCTTTCTTT. Translated, it gives CASSEIDKADTEAFF.

The gene calls are TRBV5-6 and TRBJ1-2; D is possibly TRBD1 (5 bases). Trimming pared 4 bases from V and 3 bases from J, leaving 19 bases between. CDR1 is SGHDT and CDR2 is YYEEEE in the germline V gene. CDR3 length equals 16 residues. CDR3 bases: TGTGCCAGCAGCCCGGAGGGGACCGGAGACCACTATGGCTACACCTTC. This gives the protein CASSPEGTGDHYGYTF. The full variable domain, rest sourced from reference TRBV5-6 and TRBJ1-2, is DAGVTQSPTHLIKTRGQQVTLRCSPKSGHDTVSWYQQALGQGPQFIFQYYEEEERQRGNFPDRFSGHQFPNYSSELNVNALLLGDSALYLCASSPEGTGDHYGYTFGSGTRLTVV.

This clone has more than one count but fewer than ten. The chain employs TRBV12-3 or TRBV12-4 and TRBJ2-2; D possibly corresponds to TRBD1 (6 bases). V lost 1 base and J 15 bases, leaving 15 bases between the germline ends. There are 13 residues in the CDR3. For the CDR3, the DNA is TGTGCCAGCAGTTTAGGGACCCCCGAGGGGGTGTTTTTT. It yields the protein CASSLGTPEGVFF.

J is TRBJ1-1 and V is TRBV11-2; perhaps TRBD1 as D (5 bases). The germline V gene has CDR1 SGHAT and CDR2 FQNNGV. The V end lost 7 bases, the J end lost 3 bases, and 15 bases lay between the germline ends. This CDR3 is 14 amino acids long. The CDR3 sequence: CASTPWGGDTEAFF. DNA for the CDR3: TGTGCCAGCACCCCTTGGGGGGGGGACACTGAAGCTTTCTTT.

The gene calls are TRBV7-6 and TRBJ2-3, with 11 positions matching TRBD2. Germline loops: CDR1 SGHVS, CDR2 FNYEAQ. V lost 5 bases to trimming and J lost 3 bases; unmatched junction nucleotides: 4. The CDR3 spans 15 residues. The CDR3 loop reads CASSNSGGATDTQYF. CDR3 coding DNA: TGTGCCAGCAGCAATAGCGGGGGGGCTACAGATACGCAGTATTTT.

The chain has TRBV29-1 and TRBJ1-1; D unresolved. CDR3 length equals 11 residues. V was trimmed by 7 bases and J by 1 base, leaving 7 bases between them. Germline lookup yields CDR1 SQVTM and CDR2 ANQGSEA. DNA of the CDR3: TGCAGCGGGCTTTCGAACACTGAAGCTTTCTTT. Its translation: CSGLSNTEAFF.

The chain joins TRBV5-4 to TRBJ1-3, with TRBD1 matching 11 bases. CDR3 length equals 15 residues. Per germline, CDR1 SGHNT and CDR2 YYREEE (reference sequence). Trimming at V came to 4 bases and at J to 3 bases, leaving 3 bases not matched to a gene. The CDR3 loop reads CASSKGQGDGNTIYF. CDR3 bases: TGTGCCAGCAGCAAGGGACAGGGGGATGGAAACACCATATATTTT.

The chain employs TRBV21-1 and TRBJ2-1; the tabulated D call, TRBD2, remains unverified against the DNA. TRBV21-1 is shown as a pseudogene. The CDR3 covers 14 residues. CDR3 protein: CASSKGDRDNEQFF. The CDR3 bases are TGTGCCAGCAGCAAAGGAGACCGGGACAATGAGCAGTTCTTC.

The rearrangement uses TRBV19 and TRBJ1-1, with TRBD1 matching 12 bases. Germline CDR1 is LNHDA and CDR2 is SQIVND (reference sequence). Germline trimming cut 4 bases from V and 4 bases from J; bases unmatched to any gene: 7. This CDR3 spans 16 amino acids. The CDR3 DNA follows: TGTGCCAGTAGTAGGAGGGACAGGGGGCGGTTCACTGAAGCTTTCTTT. This sequence encodes CASSRRDRGRFTEAFF.

J is TRBJ1-2 and V is TRBV9; TRBD1 matches at 8 bases. V shed 3 bases and J 7 bases; nucleotides not matched to a gene: 14. Germline values: CDR1 SGDLS, CDR2 YYNGEE. There are 16 residues in the CDR3. The DNA for the CDR3 is TGTGCCAGCAGCGAGGGGGACAGGCCGCTCTTCGGTGGCTACACCTTC. It is translated as CASSEGDRPLFGGYTF.

V usage is TRBV12-5 and J usage is TRBJ1-4, with D possibly being TRBD1 (6 bases). Germline V gives CDR1 LGHNT, CDR2 FRNRAP. The CDR3 totals 15 residues. V lost 5 bases, J lost 8 bases, and 18 bases lay in between. CDR3 bases: TGTGCTAGTGGTCCGAGACAAACAGGGTTCGAAAAACTGTTTTTT. This gives the protein CASGPRQTGFEKLFF.

The genes are TRBV12-3 or TRBV12-4 and TRBJ2-2; D uncertain. Trimming took off 8 bases at V and 5 bases at J, with 6 bases between the two ends. The CDR3 runs 11 residues. The CDR3 DNA is TGTGCCAGCGGCCATACCGGGGAGCTGTTTTTT. Translated: CASGHTGELFF.

The V gene is TRBV30, the J gene TRBJ2-3; 9 nucleotides agree with TRBD1. J was trimmed by 9 bases and V by 3 bases; bases with no gene match: 1. CDR1 GTSNPN and CDR2 SVGIG come from the germline V gene (reference sequence). The CDR3 totals 11 residues. The CDR3 loop reads CAWRDRGTQYF. The CDR3 DNA is TGTGCCTGGAGGGACAGGGGCACGCAGTATTTT. The variable domain in full, completed from reference TRBV30 and TRBJ2-3, reads SQTIHQWPATLVQPVGSPLSLECTVEGTSNPNLYWYRQAAGRGLQLLFYSVGIGQISSEVPQNLSASRPQDRQFILSSKKLLLSDSGFYLCAWRDRGTQYFGPGTRLTVL.

The chain couples TRBV9 to TRBJ2-3, with 8 bases aligning to TRBD2. The CDR3 has 15 amino acids. Germline V gene lookup returns CDR1 SGDLS and CDR2 YYNGEE. V dropped 4 bases and J dropped 5; count of bases not matched to a gene: 9. Here the CDR3 reads CASSHGGAWIDTQYF. Written as DNA, the CDR3 is TGTGCCAGCAGCCACGGGGGGGCGTGGATAGATACGCAGTATTTT.

This chain joins TRBV5-1 and TRBJ2-3, with D possibly being TRBD1 (5 bases). The ends were cut back, 0 bases at V and 7 bases at J, with 15 bases in the middle. The CDR3 length is 15 residues. Germline V gene sequence: CDR1 SGHRS, CDR2 YFSETQ. The CDR3 is CASSLGAGQSNTQYF. The CDR3 nucleotides read TGCGCCAGCAGCTTGGGGGCAGGGCAATCCAATACGCAGTATTTT.